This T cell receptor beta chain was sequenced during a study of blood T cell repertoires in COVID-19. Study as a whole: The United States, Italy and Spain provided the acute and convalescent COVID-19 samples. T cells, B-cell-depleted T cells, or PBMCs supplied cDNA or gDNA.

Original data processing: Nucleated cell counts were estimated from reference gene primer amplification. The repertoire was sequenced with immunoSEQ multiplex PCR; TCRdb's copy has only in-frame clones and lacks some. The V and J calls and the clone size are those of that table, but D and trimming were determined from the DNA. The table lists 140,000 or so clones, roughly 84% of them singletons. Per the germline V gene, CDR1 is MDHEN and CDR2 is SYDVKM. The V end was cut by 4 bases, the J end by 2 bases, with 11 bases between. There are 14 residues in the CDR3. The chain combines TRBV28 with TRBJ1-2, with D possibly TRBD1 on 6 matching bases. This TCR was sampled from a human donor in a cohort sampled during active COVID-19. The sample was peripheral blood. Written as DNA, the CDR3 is TGTGCCAGCAGTTACCCGACAGGCAACTATGGCTACACCTTC. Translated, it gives CASSYPTGNYGYTF.